Listed below are T cell receptor beta chains from one sample, sequenced in a study of regulatory T cells in long-lasting Graves disease. TCRdb redid the calling of the multiplex PCR reads with MiXCR, one entry per CDR3 protein. This table holds 620,000 or so distinct CDR3 sequences, 15% to 20% found once. These data were also filed under a second study, of T cells in Graves' hyperthyroidism and ophthalmopathy.

The sequencing used peripheral blood mononuclear cells (PBMCs), collected at new diagnosis, from a patient treated with antithyroid drugs. These receptor sequences come from a woman in her twenties or thirties with Graves disease. Each CDR3 is given without its conserved first and last residue.

V gene,CDR3 protein
TRBV28,ASQNRGVTNEKLF
TRBV7-3,ASSPIAGEELF
TRBV29-1,SVWQGGTNEKLF
TRBV25-1,ASRSSSGGYEQY
TRBV10-3,AISVTSLAYNEQF
TRBV5-5,ASSLVGGRNQPQH
TRBV2,ASSESSGAGELF
TRBV5-6,ATTVDSSTTEAF
TRBV29-1,SVGGLAESYEQY
TRBV5-8,ASSYGTENQPQH
TRBV7-8,ASSLRSRRVTGELF
TRBV28,ASIRWPTGELF
TRBV7-9,ASSFNSLGTGELF
TRBV20-1,SAPAGGRTGELF
TRBV5-1,ASSLEPGRGETQY
TRBV5-1,ASSLDGKFKQF
TRBV2,ASRTGQGYNQPQH
TRBV5-5,ASSLTVGRNQPQH
TRBV18,ASSSQTGLNEKLF
TRBV2,ASSSTPNIQY
TRBV27,ASSLSRPDNEQF
TRBV11-2,ASSNPSPQNTEAF
TRBV20-1,SATDSSLYNEQF
TRBV27,ASRHNTGYEQF
TRBV20-1,SASVGGGRGEKTQY
TRBV12-5,ASGLEPIKTSGSINEQF
TRBV7-2,ASSLVPKAFTDTQY
TRBV7-9,ASSWGQSSYDEQF
TRBV28,ASSPTGWGTEAF
TRBV27,ASSFTANYGYT
TRBV5-1,ASSLYQGYEQY
TRBV18,ASSEGGAGTPLH
TRBV19,ASSISVGSQPQH
TRBV5-1,ASSFAHGISDTQY
TRBV10-2,ASSGGLAGREQY
TRBV29-1,SVQGLGPEAF
TRBV3-1,ASSLIGQDQH
TRBV7-9,ASSLAGGYEQF
TRBV5-1,ASSLDPKVAGETQY
TRBV20-1,SARVPGTAKETQY
TRBV10-3,AITSSGSTDTQY
TRBV2,ASSQTGSPLIGAF
TRBV5-1,ASSRRTDMEETQY
TRBV20-1,SAEPGTRNQPQH
TRBV12-5,ASVPQPGQGCCGSSYNEQF
TRBV28,ASQRGPPQEAGEQY
TRBV6-1,ASRATGLSNQPQH
TRBV5-1,ASSLTGTDYEQY
TRBV27,ASSFGSAKNIQY
TRBV5-5,ASSLISWGTGELF
TRBV20-1,SASDSTDTQY
TRBV3-1,ASSLMGGELF